Detailed here is one T cell receptor (beta chain). The CDR3 is 12 residues long. Trimming shortened V by 7 bases and J by 4 bases, and 10 bases separated the two germline ends. The germline gives CDR1 MNHEY, CDR2 SVGAGI. Clones were sequenced by immunoSEQ multiplex PCR, and TCRdb holds only the in-frame ones, with some missing. Of more than 350,000 clones listed, approximately 87% are singletons. This sample is drawn from a study of blood T cell repertoires in COVID-19. The TCR comes from a young woman with COVID-19, enrolled during active disease. The J gene is TRBJ2-5, the V gene TRBV6-5; weak D call: TRBD1 (6 bases). Material: peripheral blood. The chain's CDR3 is CASTGGPETQYF. CDR3 in DNA: TGTGCCAGCACTGGGGGCCCAGAGACCCAGTACTTC.